The 28 T cell receptor beta chains presented below share a single source sample, sequenced in a study of shared clonotypes between healthy human individuals. Libraries were prepared by immunoSEQ multiplex PCR; TCRdb keeps only in-frame clonotypes and omits some of them. Among roughly 2,500,000 clones listed, roughly 93% were seen once. The specimen sequenced was naive CD4+ T cells from PBMCs. Described subset: CD45RA+ positively selected. The receptors here all came from a man aged 18 to 29 in good health. Some clones in this sample may be carry-over from other donors' samples.

The genes are TRBV10-3 and TRBJ2-1; tentative D call: TRBD2 (6 bases). Trimming removed 10 bases from V and 6 bases from J, with 10 bases in between. CDR1 and CDR2 (germline): ENHRY, SYGVKD. The CDR3 is 11 residues long. The CDR3 sequence: CATSSANEQFF. CDR3 sequence (DNA): TGTGCCACCTCTAGCGCCAATGAGCAGTTCTTC.

The chain recombines TRBV5-1 with TRBJ2-3; 8 nucleotides agree with TRBD2. Per the germline V gene, CDR1 is SGHRS and CDR2 is YFSETQ. The CDR3 totals 17 residues. V was pared by 4 bases and J by 6 bases, with 16 bases of the junction left unmatched. CDR3 sequence (DNA): TGCGCCAGCAGCCTGGGGTTCCAGCGGGAGTCGGGTGATACGCAGTATTTT. Protein product: CASSLGFQRESGDTQYF. Filled out from reference TRBV5-1 and TRBJ2-3, the complete variable domain reads KAGVTQTPRYLIKTRGQQVTLSCSPISGHRSVSWYQQTPGQGLQFLFEYFSETQRNKGNFPGRFSGRQFSNSRSEMNVSTLELGDSALYLCASSLGFQRESGDTQYFGPGTRLTVL.

This chain connects TRBV28 to TRBJ1-1, with a weak D call TRBD1 (6 bases). This CDR3 region has 13 residues. The V gene's germline CDR1 is MDHEN and CDR2 SYDVKM. V lost 5 bases and J lost 11, with 18 bases in between. CDR3: CASSGQQGGGAFF. Written as DNA, the CDR3 is TGTGCCAGCAGTGGGCAACAAGGGGGGGGTGCTTTCTTT.

This clone was recorded once. The gene calls are TRBV5-1 and TRBJ2-1; perhaps TRBD2 as D (5 bases). CDR3 size: 15 residues. Trimming took off 0 bases at V and 11 bases at J, with 18 bases between the two ends. Germline CDR1 and CDR2: SGHRS and YFSETQ. The CDR3 spells CASSLEMGDTMKQFF. As DNA, the CDR3 is TGCGCCAGCAGCTTGGAAATGGGAGATACAATGAAGCAGTTCTTC.

The chain recombines TRBV5-8 with TRBJ2-2; D possibly corresponds to TRBD1 (5 bases). From germline, CDR1 is SGHTS and CDR2 YDEGEE. CDR3 length: 16 amino acids. V was pared by 1 base and J by 0 bases, with 10 bases between. CDR3 protein: CASSLSTGPNTGELFF. CDR3 DNA: TGTGCCAGCAGCTTGTCAACAGGACCGAACACCGGGGAGCTGTTTTTT.

The gene calls are TRBV28 and TRBJ2-7, with 7 bases fitting TRBD2. The CDR3 contains 13 residues. Germline V gene lookup returns CDR1 MDHEN and CDR2 SYDVKM. With 5 bases clipped from V and 9 bases from J, the junction kept 10 bases outside the gene matches. The CDR3 DNA is TGTGCCAGCAGTCCCACCAACAGCGGGGCGCAGTACTTC. The encoded protein is CASSPTNSGAQYF.

This chain links TRBV5-1 with TRBJ2-3, with D possibly TRBD1 on 6 matching bases. The germline V gene encodes CDR1 SGHRS and CDR2 YFSETQ. This CDR3 spans 15 amino acids. The V end was cut by 4 bases, the J end by 3 bases, with 15 bases between. The CDR3 region is CASSGQGLGTDTQYF. As DNA, the CDR3 is TGCGCCAGCAGCGGTCAGGGGCTCGGGACAGATACGCAGTATTTT.

The chain couples TRBV11-3 to TRBJ2-1; 13 bases align to TRBD2. The CDR3 runs to 17 residues. Trimming cost V 0 bases and J 4 bases; bases outside gene matches: 3. CDR1 is SGHNT, CDR2 YENEEA, per germline. This chain's CDR3 is CASSLDRTSGRYNEQFF. CDR3 bases: TGTGCCAGCAGCTTAGATCGGACTAGCGGGAGATACAATGAGCAGTTCTTC.

In its sample, this clone was seen a few times. The V and J genes are TRBV30 and TRBJ1-1, with a weak D call TRBD1 (6 bases). Trimming left V 1 base short and J 1 base short, with 10 bases between. Germline V gene sequence: CDR1 GTSNPN, CDR2 SVGIG (reference sequence). CDR3 length equals 14 residues. This CDR3 is CAWSGQQGNTEAFF. Written as DNA, the CDR3 is TGTGCCTGGAGTGGACAACAGGGGAACACTGAAGCTTTCTTT. Using reference TRBV30 and TRBJ1-1 for the parts outside the CDR3, the full variable domain is SQTIHQWPATLVQPVGSPLSLECTVEGTSNPNLYWYRQAAGRGLQLLFYSVGIGQISSEVPQNLSASRPQDRQFILSSKKLLLSDSGFYLCAWSGQQGNTEAFFGQGTRLTVV.

The rearrangement uses TRBV28 and TRBJ1-6; D unresolved. The CDR3 is made up of 12 amino acids. With 6 bases removed from V and 6 bases from J, the gap between germline ends came to 6 bases. Germline V gene sequence: CDR1 MDHEN, CDR2 SYDVKM. CDR3 DNA sequence: TGTGCCAGCAGCCAAAGTAATTCACCCCTCCACTTT. It codes for CASSQSNSPLHF.

The chain recombines TRBV6-5 with TRBJ2-3, with D tentatively TRBD2 (5 bases). Between the trimmed V and J ends, which lost 0 bases and 2 bases, there was a span of 12 bases. This CDR3 has 16 residues. The germline V gene encodes CDR1 MNHEY and CDR2 SVGAGI. CDR3 amino acids: CASSYSFGVDTDTQYF. As DNA, the CDR3 is TGTGCCAGCAGTTACTCCTTCGGGGTGGACACAGATACGCAGTATTTT.

The chain couples TRBV5-6 to TRBJ1-6; 12 bases align to TRBD1. This CDR3 region has 18 residues. V was pared by 0 bases and J by 9 bases, with 10 bases of the junction left unmatched. CDR1 is SGHDT, CDR2 YYEEEE, per germline. CDR3 DNA sequence: TGTGCCAGCAGCTTGGGACGGGACAGGGGGCGTGAAGGTTCACCCCTCCACTTT. It codes for CASSLGRDRGREGSPLHF.

The chain is built from TRBV4-2 and TRBJ2-1, with 13 positions matching TRBD2. This CDR3 spans 15 amino acids. Looked up from germline, CDR1 is LGHNA and CDR2 is YNFKEQ. V trimming: 7 bases; J trimming: 9 bases; junction bases outside the gene matches: 9. The CDR3 DNA is TGTGCCAGCACCATTGGACTAGCGGGAGTTGGTGAGCAGTTCTTC. It translates to CASTIGLAGVGEQFF.

The J gene is TRBJ2-5, the V gene TRBV5-1; D not certain. The CDR3 totals 14 residues. Germline CDR1 and CDR2: SGHRS and YFSETQ. V was trimmed by 0 bases and J by 7 bases, leaving 13 bases between them. The CDR3 loop reads CASSLVGNAGTQYF. DNA of the CDR3: TGCGCCAGCAGCTTGGTGGGTAACGCCGGGACCCAGTACTTC.

The rearrangement links TRBV28 to TRBJ2-2; D might be TRBD2 (6 bases). This CDR3 has 15 residues. Trimming removed 7 bases at V and 4 bases at J, with 16 bases between. The germline gives CDR1 MDHEN, CDR2 SYDVKM. DNA of the CDR3: TGTGCCAGCATGGGGTCCCGGGGGACCACCGGGGAGCTGTTTTTT. Translated: CASMGSRGTTGELFF.

The chain links TRBV10-3 to TRBJ2-2, with unresolved D. Trimming removed 7 bases from V and 6 bases from J, with 15 bases in between. CDR3 length: 14 amino acids. Germline-derived CDR1 and CDR2 are ENHRY and SYGVKD. CDR3 in DNA: TGTGCCATCACCACCGCCCTAGGCGCCGGGGAGCTGTTTTTT. Encoded protein: CAITTALGAGELFF.

This clone has just one count. The chain joins TRBV9 to TRBJ2-2; 7 bases match TRBD1. J was trimmed by 0 bases and V by 5 bases; bases with no gene match: 1. Looked up from germline, CDR1 is SGDLS and CDR2 is YYNGEE. The CDR3 is made up of 14 amino acids. The CDR3 region is CASRTGSNTGELFF. The CDR3 DNA is TGTGCCAGCAGGACAGGGTCGAACACCGGGGAGCTGTTTTTT.

The chain employs TRBV6-5 and TRBJ2-1; either TRBD1 or TRBD2 may fit D (6 bases each). The germline gives CDR1 MNHEY, CDR2 SVGAGI. V was pared by 4 bases and J by 8 bases, with 12 bases between. The CDR3 runs to 13 residues. CDR3 residues: CASSSRGGDEQFF. In nucleotides, the CDR3 is TGTGCCAGCAGTTCCAGGGGAGGCGATGAGCAGTTCTTC.

V is TRBV29-1 and J is TRBJ2-3; 10 bases are a match to TRBD2. CDR1 and CDR2 from the germline V gene are SQVTM and ANQGSEA. J lost 5 bases, V lost 4 bases, and 3 bases had no gene match. The CDR3 covers 13 residues. CDR3: CSVVLAGVDTQYF. The DNA for the CDR3 is TGCAGCGTTGTTCTAGCGGGAGTAGATACGCAGTATTTT.

V and J are TRBV6-1 and TRBJ2-3; D is unresolved. The CDR3 runs 13 residues. Trimming removed 7 bases from V and 4 bases from J, with 12 bases in between. Germline CDR1 reads MNHNS; CDR2 reads SASEGT. DNA for the CDR3: TGTGCCAGCACCAACCCCCTGGCAGATACGCAGTATTTT. Translating gives CASTNPLADTQYF.

This chain links TRBV5-4 with TRBJ2-7; D is undetermined. From germline, CDR1 is SGHNT and CDR2 YYREEE (reference sequence). This CDR3 contains 14 residues. V shed 4 bases and J shed 4 bases, with 15 bases lying between them. The CDR3 spells CASSLDRRLYEQYF. As DNA, the CDR3 is TGTGCCAGCAGCCTGGACCGACGTTTATACGAGCAGTACTTC.

The chain recombines TRBV4-1 with TRBJ2-7; the D is unclear. Per the germline V gene, CDR1 is MGHRA and CDR2 is YSYEKL. The CDR3 length is 17 residues. The V and J ends lost 2 bases and 0 bases respectively, with 17 bases between them. In nucleotides, the CDR3 is TGCGCCAGCAGCCAATCGAGACTCTCGGAAAGCTCCTACGAGCAGTACTTC. This translates into CASSQSRLSESSYEQYF.

The chain combines TRBV28 with TRBJ2-2; D perhaps matches TRBD1 (8 bases). The V and J ends lost 10 bases and 6 bases respectively, with 27 bases between them. This CDR3 is 17 amino acids long. Germline CDR1 reads MDHEN; CDR2 reads SYDVKM. The CDR3 protein is CAIKSPPGGGRPGELFF. The CDR3 DNA reads TGTGCCATCAAATCTCCCCCAGGGGGCGGGAGACCCGGGGAGCTGTTTTTT.

The gene calls are TRBV4-1 and TRBJ1-1; no definite D call. CDR3 length equals 14 residues. Per the germline V gene, CDR1 is MGHRA and CDR2 is YSYEKL. V was trimmed by 2 bases and J by 7 bases, leaving 14 bases between them. The CDR3 is CASSQFLATREAFF. In DNA form, the CDR3 reads TGCGCCAGCAGCCAATTCCTCGCGACGCGTGAAGCTTTCTTT.

The chain has TRBV25-1 and TRBJ1-4; 10 nucleotides align to TRBD1. Losses at the gene ends were 2 bases for V and 10 bases for J; bases not matched to a gene: 4. This CDR3 is built from 14 residues. Looked up from germline, CDR1 is MGHDK and CDR2 is SYGVNS. The CDR3 bases are TGTGCCAGCAGTGAAGACAGGGGGCAAGGAAAACTGTTTTTT. It translates to CASSEDRGQGKLFF.

This clone showed up just a few times. CDR3 nucleotides: TGTGCCAGCAGCCAAGAAGAGGAGACAGCCTTTGCCAAAAACATTCAGTACTTC. Its protein product is CASSQEEETAFAKNIQYF. The chain couples TRBV14 to TRBJ2-4; possible D gene TRBD1, 5 bases. Germline V gives CDR1 SGHDN, CDR2 FVKESK. Trimming stripped 0 bases from V and 1 base from J, with 16 bases between. The CDR3 totals 18 residues.

J is TRBJ2-4 and V is TRBV5-1, with 7 bases fitting TRBD1. This CDR3 region has 19 residues. Unmatched junction bases numbered 17, after V lost 4 bases and J lost 1 base. In germline, CDR1 is SGHRS, CDR2 YFSETQ. The chain's CDR3 is CASSPRDSQTWLAKNIQYF. The CDR3, as DNA: TGCGCCAGCAGCCCCCGGGACAGCCAGACCTGGTTGGCCAAAAACATTCAGTACTTC.

As to this clone: This CDR3 is also generated by other DNA sequences in the sample. The V and J genes are TRBV27 and TRBJ2-6; weak D call: TRBD2 (5 bases). Germline CDR1 reads MNHEY; CDR2 reads SMNVEV (reference sequence). V was shortened by 0 bases and J by 2 bases, with 5 bases between the two germline ends. This CDR3 comprises 15 residues. CDR3 sequence reads: CASSLSRAGANVLTF. CDR3 sequence (DNA): TGTGCCAGCAGTTTATCGCGGGCTGGGGCCAACGTCCTGACTTTC.